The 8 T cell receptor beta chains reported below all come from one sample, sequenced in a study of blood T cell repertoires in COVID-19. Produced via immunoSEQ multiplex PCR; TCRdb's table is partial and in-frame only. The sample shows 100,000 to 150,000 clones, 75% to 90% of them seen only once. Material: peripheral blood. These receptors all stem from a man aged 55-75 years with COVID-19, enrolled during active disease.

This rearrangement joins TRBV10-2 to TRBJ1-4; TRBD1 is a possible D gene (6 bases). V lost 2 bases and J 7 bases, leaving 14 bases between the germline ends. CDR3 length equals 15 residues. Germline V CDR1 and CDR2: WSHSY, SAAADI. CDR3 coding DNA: TGCGCCAGCAGTGAGAGTATGGGGGCCGGTGAAAAACTGTTTTTT. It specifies CASSESMGAGEKLFF.

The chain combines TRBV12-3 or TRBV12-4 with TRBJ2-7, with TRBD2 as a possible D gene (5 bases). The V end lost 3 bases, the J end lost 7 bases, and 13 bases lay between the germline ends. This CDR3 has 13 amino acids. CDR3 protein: CASSLPGSGEQYF. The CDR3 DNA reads TGTGCCAGCAGTTTGCCGGGGTCCGGGGAGCAGTACTTC.

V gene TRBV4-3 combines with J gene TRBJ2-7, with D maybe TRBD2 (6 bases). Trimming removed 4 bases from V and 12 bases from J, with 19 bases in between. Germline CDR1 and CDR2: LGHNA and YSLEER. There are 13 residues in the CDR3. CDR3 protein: CASSLERWGEAYF. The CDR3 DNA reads TGCGCCAGCAGCCTCGAGCGATGGGGGGAAGCGTACTTC.

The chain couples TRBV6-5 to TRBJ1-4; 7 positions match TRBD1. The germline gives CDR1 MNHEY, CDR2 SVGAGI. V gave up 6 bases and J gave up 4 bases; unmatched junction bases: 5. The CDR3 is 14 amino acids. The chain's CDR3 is CASSAGTVNEKLFF. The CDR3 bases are TGTGCCAGCAGCGCCGGGACAGTTAATGAAAAACTGTTTTTT.

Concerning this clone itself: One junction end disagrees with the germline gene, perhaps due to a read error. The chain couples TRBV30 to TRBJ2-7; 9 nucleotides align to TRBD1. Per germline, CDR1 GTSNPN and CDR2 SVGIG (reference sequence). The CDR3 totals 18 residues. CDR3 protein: CAWSVIIQTGGRSFEQYF. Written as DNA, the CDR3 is TGTGCCTGGAGTGTCATTATCCAGACAGGGGGTAGATCCTTCGAGCAGTACTTC.

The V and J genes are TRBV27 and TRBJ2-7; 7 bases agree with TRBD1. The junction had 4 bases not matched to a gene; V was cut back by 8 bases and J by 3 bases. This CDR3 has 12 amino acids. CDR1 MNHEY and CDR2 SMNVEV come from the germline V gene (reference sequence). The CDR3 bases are TGTGCCAGCGGTGACAGGGTCTACGAGCAGTACTTC. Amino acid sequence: CASGDRVYEQYF.

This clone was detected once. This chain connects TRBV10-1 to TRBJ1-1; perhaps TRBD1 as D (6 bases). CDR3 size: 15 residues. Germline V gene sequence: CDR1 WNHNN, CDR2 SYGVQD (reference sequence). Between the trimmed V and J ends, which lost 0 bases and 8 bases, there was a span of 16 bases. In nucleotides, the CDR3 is TGCGCCAGCAGTGAGTCCCGCGACAGGCCTCGGGAAGCTTTCTTT. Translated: CASSESRDRPREAFF.

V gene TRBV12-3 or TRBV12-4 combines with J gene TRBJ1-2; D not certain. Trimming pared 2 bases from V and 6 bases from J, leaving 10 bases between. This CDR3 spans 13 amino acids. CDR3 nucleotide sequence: TGTGCCAGCAGTTTAAGTACAGTCAATGGCTACACCTTC. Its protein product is CASSLSTVNGYTF.